This TCR beta chain was found in a study of metastatic and nonmetastatic thyroid tumors. Turning to the study itself: The authors compared repertoires across blood and tumor or nodule tissue from malignant and benign thyroid patients. Study-wide results and caveats: Significantly higher TCR beta diversity was reportedly seen in malignant thyroid tumors than benign nodules, in blood and tumor.

Authors' methods: Using the CDR3 differences seen across clinicopathological groups, the authors built a distant-metastasis classifier for papillary thyroid cancer, which was meant to discriminate distant-metastatic patients. TCRdb reprocessed the PCR reads using MiXCR. TCRdb, not the authors, supplied the V and J calls. The sample records approximately 20,000 clones, 30% to 35% being singletons. On this clone: Its antigen is undetermined. Since the CDR3 does not end with the conserved phenylalanine or tryptophan, this likely comes from a read error. The DNA is left out, because the CDR3 cannot be placed on it with certainty; the CDR3 is given as TCRdb lists it.

Not a single patient had been given any form of treatment at any point before undergoing thyroid surgery. The CDR3 numbers 9 amino acids, ends counted. Germline values: CDR1 SGHVS, CDR2 FQNEAQ. The genes are TRBV7-8 and TRBJ1-6. This sequence was found in a female donor with papillary thyroid cancer or a benign thyroid nodule (not recorded which). Some clones in this sample may be carry-over from other donors' samples. The sample consisted of adjacent normal tissue. CDR3 in amino acids: CASSLAYSA.